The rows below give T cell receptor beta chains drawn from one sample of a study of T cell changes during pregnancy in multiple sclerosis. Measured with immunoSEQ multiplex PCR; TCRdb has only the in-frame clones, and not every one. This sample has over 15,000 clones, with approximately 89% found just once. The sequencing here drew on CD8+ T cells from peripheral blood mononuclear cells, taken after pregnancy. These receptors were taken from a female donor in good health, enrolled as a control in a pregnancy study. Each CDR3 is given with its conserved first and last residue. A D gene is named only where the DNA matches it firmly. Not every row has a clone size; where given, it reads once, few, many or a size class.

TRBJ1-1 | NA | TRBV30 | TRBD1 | CASRDRGVTEAFF | TGTGCCTCCCGGGACAGGGGAGTCACTGAAGCTTTCTTT
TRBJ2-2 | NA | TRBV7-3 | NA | CASTDSAAGELFF | TGTGCCAGCACCGACTCAGCCGCCGGGGAGCTGTTTTTT
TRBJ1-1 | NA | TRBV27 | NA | CASSLDWNTEAFF | TGTGCCAGCAGTTTAGACTGGAACACTGAAGCTTTCTTT
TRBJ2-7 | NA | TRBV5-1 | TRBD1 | CASSSGTGYEQYF | TGCGCCAGCAGCTCGGGGACAGGCTACGAGCAGTACTTC
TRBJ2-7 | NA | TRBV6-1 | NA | CASSGLRGGHEQYF | TGTGCCAGCAGTGGACTAAGGGGGGGGCACGAGCAGTACTTC
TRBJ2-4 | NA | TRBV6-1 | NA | CASSEETPEWAKNIQYF | TGTGCCAGCAGTGAAGAGACTCCGGAGTGGGCCAAAAACATTCAGTACTTC
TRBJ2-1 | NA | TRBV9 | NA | CASSVDPNFNDEQFF | TGTGCCAGCAGCGTAGACCCCAACTTCAACGATGAGCAGTTCTTC
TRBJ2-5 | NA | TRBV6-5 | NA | CASSTRDRPQETQYF | TGTGCCAGCAGTACGCGGGACAGACCCCAAGAGACCCAGTACTTC
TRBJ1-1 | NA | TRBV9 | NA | CASSVVAEGTEAFF | TGTGCCAGCAGCGTAGTCGCTGAGGGCACTGAAGCTTTCTTT
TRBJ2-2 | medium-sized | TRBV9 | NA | CASSVAGQNTGELFF | TGTGCCAGCAGCGTCGCAGGGCAGAACACCGGGGAGCTGTTTTTT
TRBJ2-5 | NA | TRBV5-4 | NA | CASSLGGGETQYF | TGTGCCAGCAGCTTAGGGGGGGGTGAGACCCAGTACTTC
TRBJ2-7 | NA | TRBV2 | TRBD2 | CASSVPSGGAGPYEQYF | TGTGCCAGCAGTGTCCCTAGCGGGGGGGCGGGTCCCTACGAGCAGTACTTC
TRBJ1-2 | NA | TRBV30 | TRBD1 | CAWSYTGGGYDGYTF | TGTGCCTGGAGTTACACAGGGGGCGGATATGATGGCTACACCTTC
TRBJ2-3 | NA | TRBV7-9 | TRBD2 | CASRLGTSYGDTQYF | TGTGCCAGCAGGCTGGGGACTAGCTATGGAGATACGCAGTATTTT
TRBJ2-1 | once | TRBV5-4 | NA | CASSDSLATYNEQFF | TGTGCCAGCAGCGATAGTTTAGCTACCTACAATGAGCAGTTCTTC
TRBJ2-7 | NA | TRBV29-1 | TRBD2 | CSVSGLADSYEQYF | TGCAGCGTCTCGGGACTAGCGGACTCCTACGAGCAGTACTTC
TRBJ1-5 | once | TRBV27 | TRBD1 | CASSLRPGTGSPQHF | TGTGCCAGCAGTTTACGTCCCGGGACAGGGTCGCCCCAGCATTTT
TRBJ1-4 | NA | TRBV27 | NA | CASSLSAGSNEKLFF | TGTGCCAGCAGTTTATCTGCAGGGTCTAATGAAAAACTGTTTTTT
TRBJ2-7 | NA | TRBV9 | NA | CASSAAGTLNEQYF | TGTGCCAGCAGCGCCGCCGGGACACTGAACGAGCAGTACTTC
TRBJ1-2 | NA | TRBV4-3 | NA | CASSQDLGASAGYTF | TGCGCCAGCAGCCAAGATTTGGGGGCATCGGCGGGCTACACCTTC
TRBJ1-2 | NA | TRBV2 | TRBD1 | CATKQGDYGYTF | TGTGCCACCAAACAGGGGGACTATGGCTACACCTTC
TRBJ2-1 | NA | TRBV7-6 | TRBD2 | CASSPIAGISYNEQFF | TGTGCCAGCAGTCCTATAGCGGGGATCTCCTACAATGAGCAGTTCTTC
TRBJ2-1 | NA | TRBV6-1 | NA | CATRDHLDSYNEQFF | TGTGCCACCCGAGATCACCTCGACTCCTACAATGAGCAGTTCTTC
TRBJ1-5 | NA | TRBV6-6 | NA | CASSYESNQPQHF | TGTGCCAGCAGTTACGAGAGCAATCAGCCCCAGCATTTT
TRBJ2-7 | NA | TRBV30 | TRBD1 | CAWSVPPGQGTYEQYF | TGTGCCTGGAGTGTCCCCCCGGGACAGGGGACGTACGAGCAGTACTTC
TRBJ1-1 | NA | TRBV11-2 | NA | CASSLEGHQNTEAFF | TGTGCCAGCAGCTTAGAGGGCCACCAGAACACTGAAGCTTTCTTT
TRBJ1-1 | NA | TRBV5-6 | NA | CASSIIAGEAFF | TGTGCCAGCAGCATCATCGCAGGTGAAGCTTTCTTT
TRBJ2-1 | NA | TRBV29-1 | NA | CSVALGLNNEQFF | TGCAGCGTTGCCCTCGGACTGAACAATGAGCAGTTCTTC
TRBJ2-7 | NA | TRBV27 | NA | CASSPAGYEQYF | TGTGCCAGCAGTCCTGCCGGCTACGAGCAGTACTTC
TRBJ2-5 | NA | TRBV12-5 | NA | CASVYSSEETQYF | TGTGCTAGTGTTTACAGTTCCGAAGAGACCCAGTACTTC
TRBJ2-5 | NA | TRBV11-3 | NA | CASTLGLTSGVPETQYF | TGTGCCAGCACCCTAGGGCTGACAAGCGGCGTCCCAGAGACCCAGTACTTC
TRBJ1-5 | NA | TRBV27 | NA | CASSLSQGVGQPQHF | TGTGCCAGCAGTTTGTCACAGGGAGTTGGTCAGCCCCAGCATTTT
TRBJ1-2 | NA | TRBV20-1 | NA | CPFYGYTF | TGCCCTTTCTATGGCTACACCTTC
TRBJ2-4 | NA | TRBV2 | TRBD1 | CASSESGTDRTNIQYF | TGTGCCAGCAGTGAATCTGGGACGGACAGGACAAACATTCAGTACTTC
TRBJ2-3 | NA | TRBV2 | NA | CASRGASGLGTHVGDTQYF | TGTGCCAGCAGAGGAGCCTCGGGCCTCGGGACTCACGTCGGAGATACGCAGTATTTT
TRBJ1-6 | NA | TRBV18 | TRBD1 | CASSLGTVGENSPLHF | TGTGCCAGCTCCCTCGGGACAGTGGGTGAGAATTCACCCCTCCACTTT
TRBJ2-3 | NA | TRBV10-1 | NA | CASPTSDYHPGQVDTQYF | TGCGCCAGCCCTACCTCGGACTACCACCCGGGGCAGGTAGATACGCAGTATTTT
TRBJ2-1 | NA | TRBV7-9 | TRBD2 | CASSPGTSLHEQFF | TGTGCCAGCAGCCCCGGGACTAGCCTCCATGAGCAGTTCTTC
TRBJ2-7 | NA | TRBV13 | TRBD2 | CASSLPARSAGSYEQYF | TGTGCCAGCAGCTTACCGGCCCGCTCAGCGGGGAGCTACGAGCAGTACTTC
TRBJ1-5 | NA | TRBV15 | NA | CATSRSHQAINQPQHF | TGTGCCACCAGCAGATCTCACCAGGCTATCAATCAGCCCCAGCATTTT
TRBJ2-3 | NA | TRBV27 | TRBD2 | CASSQTWGGSTDTQYF | TGTGCCAGCAGCCAGACCTGGGGGGGAAGCACAGATACGCAGTATTTT
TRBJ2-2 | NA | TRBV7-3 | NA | CASSYGANTGELFF | TGTGCCAGCAGCTATGGAGCGAACACCGGGGAGCTGTTTTTT
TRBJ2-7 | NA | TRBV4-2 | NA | CASSQVGPGGYEQYF | TGTGCCAGCAGCCAAGTGGGCCCCGGGGGCTACGAGCAGTACTTC
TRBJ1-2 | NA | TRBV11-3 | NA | CASSPGRGANYGYTF | TGTGCCAGCAGCCCAGGGAGGGGAGCTAACTATGGCTACACCTTC
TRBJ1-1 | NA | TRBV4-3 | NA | CASSQGLGGNTEAFF | TGCGCCAGCAGCCAAGGCTTGGGAGGCAACACTGAAGCTTTCTTT
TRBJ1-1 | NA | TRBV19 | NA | CASSFRTGNTEAFF | TGTGCCAGTAGTTTCAGGACTGGGAACACTGAAGCTTTCTTT
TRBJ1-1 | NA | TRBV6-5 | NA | CASSYGAELNTEAFF | TGTGCCAGCAGTTACGGGGCAGAGTTGAACACTGAAGCTTTCTTT
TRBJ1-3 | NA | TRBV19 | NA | CASIPQGLTGNTIYF | TGTGCCAGTATCCCTCAGGGGTTGACTGGAAACACCATATATTTT
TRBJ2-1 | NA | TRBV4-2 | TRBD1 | CASSQATGTVNNEQFF | TGTGCCAGCAGCCAGGCAACCGGGACAGTTAACAATGAGCAGTTCTTC
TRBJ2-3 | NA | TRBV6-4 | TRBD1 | CASSDSTGGADTQYF | TGTGCCAGCAGTGACTCGACAGGGGGCGCAGATACGCAGTATTTT